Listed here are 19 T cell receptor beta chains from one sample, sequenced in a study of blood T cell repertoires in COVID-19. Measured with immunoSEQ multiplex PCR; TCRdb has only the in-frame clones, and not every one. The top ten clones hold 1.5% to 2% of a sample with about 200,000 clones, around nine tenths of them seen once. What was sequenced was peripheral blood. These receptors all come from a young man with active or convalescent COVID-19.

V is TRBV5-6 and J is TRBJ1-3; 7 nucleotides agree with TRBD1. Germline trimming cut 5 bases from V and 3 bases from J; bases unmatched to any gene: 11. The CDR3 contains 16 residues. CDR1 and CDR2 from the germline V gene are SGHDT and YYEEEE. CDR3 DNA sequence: TGTGCCAGCAGAGGGCACAGGGGAACAGATGGAAACACCATATATTTT. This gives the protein CASRGHRGTDGNTIYF. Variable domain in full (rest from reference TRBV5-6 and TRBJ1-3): DAGVTQSPTHLIKTRGQQVTLRCSPKSGHDTVSWYQQALGQGPQFIFQYYEEEERQRGNFPDRFSGHQFPNYSSELNVNALLLGDSALYLCASRGHRGTDGNTIYFGEGSWLTVV.

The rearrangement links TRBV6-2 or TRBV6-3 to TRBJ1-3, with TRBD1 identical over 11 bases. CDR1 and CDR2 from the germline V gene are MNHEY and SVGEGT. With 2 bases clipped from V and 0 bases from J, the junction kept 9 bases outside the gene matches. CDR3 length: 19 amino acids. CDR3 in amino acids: CASSYTGTGGTRSGNTIYF. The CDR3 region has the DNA TGTGCCAGCAGTTACACCGGGACAGGGGGAACCCGCTCTGGAAACACCATATATTTT.

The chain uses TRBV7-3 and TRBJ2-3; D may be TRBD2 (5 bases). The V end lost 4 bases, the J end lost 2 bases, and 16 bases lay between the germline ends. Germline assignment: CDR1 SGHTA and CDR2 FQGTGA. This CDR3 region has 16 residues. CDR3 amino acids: CASSSTSGALTDTQYF. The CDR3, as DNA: TGTGCCAGCAGCTCAACAAGCGGAGCACTCACAGATACGCAGTATTTT.

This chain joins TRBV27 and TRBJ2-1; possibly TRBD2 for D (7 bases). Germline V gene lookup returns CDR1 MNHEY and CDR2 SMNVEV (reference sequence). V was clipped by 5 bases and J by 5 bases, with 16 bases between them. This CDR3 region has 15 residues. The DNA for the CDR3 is TGTGCCAGCAGTCTTTTCGGGGGGCTAGACAATGAGCAGTTCTTC. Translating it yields CASSLFGGLDNEQFF.

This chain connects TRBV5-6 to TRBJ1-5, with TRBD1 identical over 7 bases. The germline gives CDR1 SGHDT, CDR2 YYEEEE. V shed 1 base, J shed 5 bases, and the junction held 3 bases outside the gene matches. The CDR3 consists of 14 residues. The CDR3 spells CASSLTGADQPQHF. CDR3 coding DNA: TGTGCCAGCAGCTTGACAGGGGCGGATCAGCCCCAGCATTTT. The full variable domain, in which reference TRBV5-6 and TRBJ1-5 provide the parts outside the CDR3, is DAGVTQSPTHLIKTRGQQVTLRCSPKSGHDTVSWYQQALGQGPQFIFQYYEEEERQRGNFPDRFSGHQFPNYSSELNVNALLLGDSALYLCASSLTGADQPQHFGDGTRLSIL.

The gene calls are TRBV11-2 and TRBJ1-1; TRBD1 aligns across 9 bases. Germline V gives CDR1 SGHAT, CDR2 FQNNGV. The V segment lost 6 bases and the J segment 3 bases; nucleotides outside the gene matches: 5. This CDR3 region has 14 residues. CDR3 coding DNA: TGTGCCAGCAGGGGACAGGGTCGGTACACTGAAGCTTTCTTT. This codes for CASRGQGRYTEAFF.

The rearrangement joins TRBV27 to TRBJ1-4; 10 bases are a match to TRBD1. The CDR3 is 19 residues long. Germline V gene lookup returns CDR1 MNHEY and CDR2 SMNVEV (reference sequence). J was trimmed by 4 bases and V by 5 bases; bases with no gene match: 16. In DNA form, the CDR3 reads TGTGCCAGCAGTGCCCGGACAGGGGGATTGCTGGGGGTTAATGAAAAACTGTTTTTT. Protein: CASSARTGGLLGVNEKLFF.

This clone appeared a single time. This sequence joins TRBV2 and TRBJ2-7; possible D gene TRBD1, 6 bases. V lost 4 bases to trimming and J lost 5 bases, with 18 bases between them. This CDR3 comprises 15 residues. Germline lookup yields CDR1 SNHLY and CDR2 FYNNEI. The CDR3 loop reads CASSVWVPSGDEQYF. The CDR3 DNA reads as TGTGCCAGCAGTGTCTGGGTCCCGTCAGGGGACGAGCAGTACTTC.

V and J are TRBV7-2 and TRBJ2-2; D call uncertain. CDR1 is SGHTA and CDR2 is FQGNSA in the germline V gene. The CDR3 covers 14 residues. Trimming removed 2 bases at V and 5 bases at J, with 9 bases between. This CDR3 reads CASSLRVGTGELFF. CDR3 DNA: TGTGCCAGCAGCTTACGGGTCGGAACCGGGGAGCTGTTTTTT.

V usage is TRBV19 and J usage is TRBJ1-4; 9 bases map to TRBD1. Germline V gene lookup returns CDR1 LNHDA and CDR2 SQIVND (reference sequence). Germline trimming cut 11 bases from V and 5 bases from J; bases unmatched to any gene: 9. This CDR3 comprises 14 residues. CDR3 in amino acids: CASEAGTGNEKLFF. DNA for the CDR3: TGTGCCTCAGAAGCCGGGACAGGGAATGAAAAACTGTTTTTT.

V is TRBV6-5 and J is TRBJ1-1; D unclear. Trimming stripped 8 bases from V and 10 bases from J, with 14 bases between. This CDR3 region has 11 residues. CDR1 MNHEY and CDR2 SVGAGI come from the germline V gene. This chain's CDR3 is CASSSTIGAFF. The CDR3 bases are TGTGCCAGCTCCTCTACTATAGGAGCTTTCTTT.

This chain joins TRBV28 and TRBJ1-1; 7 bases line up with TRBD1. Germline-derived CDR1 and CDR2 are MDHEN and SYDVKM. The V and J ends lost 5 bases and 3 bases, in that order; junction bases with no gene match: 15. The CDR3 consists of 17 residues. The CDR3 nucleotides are TGTGCCAGCAGTGCTGCCACGAGGGGGCTGGCGGACACTGAAGCTTTCTTT. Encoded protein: CASSAATRGLADTEAFF.

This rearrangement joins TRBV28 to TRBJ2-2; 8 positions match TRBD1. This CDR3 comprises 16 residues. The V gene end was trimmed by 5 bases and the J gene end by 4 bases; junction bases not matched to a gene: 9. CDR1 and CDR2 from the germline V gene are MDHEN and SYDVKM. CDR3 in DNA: TGTGCCAGCAGTCGACAGACAGGGGCGGGCACCGGGGAGCTGTTTTTT. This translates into CASSRQTGAGTGELFF.

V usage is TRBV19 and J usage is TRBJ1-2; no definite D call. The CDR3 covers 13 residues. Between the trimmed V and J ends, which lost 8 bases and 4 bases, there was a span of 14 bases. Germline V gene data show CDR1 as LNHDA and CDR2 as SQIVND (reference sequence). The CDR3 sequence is CASSRGEGYGYTF. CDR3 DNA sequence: TGTGCCAGTTCCCGGGGAGAGGGCTATGGCTACACCTTC.

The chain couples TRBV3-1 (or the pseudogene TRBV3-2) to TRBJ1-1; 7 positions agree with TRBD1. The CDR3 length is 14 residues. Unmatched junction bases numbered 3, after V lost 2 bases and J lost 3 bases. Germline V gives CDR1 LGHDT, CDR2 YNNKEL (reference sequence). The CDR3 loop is CASSQFGQDTEAFF. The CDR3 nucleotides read TGTGCCAGCAGCCAATTTGGACAGGACACTGAAGCTTTCTTT.

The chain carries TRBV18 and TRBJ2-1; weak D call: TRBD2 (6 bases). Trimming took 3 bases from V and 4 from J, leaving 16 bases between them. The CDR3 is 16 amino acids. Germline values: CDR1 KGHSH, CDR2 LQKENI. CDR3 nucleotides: TGTGCCAGCTCACCCCGAGTGGTAGCGGTATACAATGAGCAGTTCTTC. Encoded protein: CASSPRVVAVYNEQFF.

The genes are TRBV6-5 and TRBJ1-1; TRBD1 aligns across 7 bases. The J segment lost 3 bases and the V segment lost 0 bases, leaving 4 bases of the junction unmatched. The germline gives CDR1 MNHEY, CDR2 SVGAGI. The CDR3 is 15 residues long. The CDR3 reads CASSYSTGLHTEAFF. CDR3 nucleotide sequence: TGTGCCAGCAGTTACTCGACAGGGTTGCACACTGAAGCTTTCTTT.

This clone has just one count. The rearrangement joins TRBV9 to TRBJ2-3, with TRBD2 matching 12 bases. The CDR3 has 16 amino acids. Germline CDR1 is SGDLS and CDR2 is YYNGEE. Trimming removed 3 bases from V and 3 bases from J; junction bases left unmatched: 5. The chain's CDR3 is CASSARLAGVTDTQYF. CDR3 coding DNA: TGTGCCAGCAGCGCCCGACTAGCGGGAGTGACAGATACGCAGTATTTT.

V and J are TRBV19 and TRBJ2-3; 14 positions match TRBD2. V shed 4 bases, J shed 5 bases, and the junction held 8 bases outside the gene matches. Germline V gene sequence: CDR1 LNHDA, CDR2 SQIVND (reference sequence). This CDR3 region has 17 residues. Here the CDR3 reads CASSTTGTSGSRDTQYF. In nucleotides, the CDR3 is TGTGCCAGTAGTACGACCGGGACTAGCGGGAGTAGAGATACGCAGTATTTT. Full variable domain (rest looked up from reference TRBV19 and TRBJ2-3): DGGITQSPKYLFRKEGQNVTLSCEQNLNHDAMYWYRQDPGQGLRLIYYSQIVNDFQKGDIAEGYSVSREKKESFPLTVTSAQKNPTAFYLCASSTTGTSGSRDTQYFGPGTRLTVL.